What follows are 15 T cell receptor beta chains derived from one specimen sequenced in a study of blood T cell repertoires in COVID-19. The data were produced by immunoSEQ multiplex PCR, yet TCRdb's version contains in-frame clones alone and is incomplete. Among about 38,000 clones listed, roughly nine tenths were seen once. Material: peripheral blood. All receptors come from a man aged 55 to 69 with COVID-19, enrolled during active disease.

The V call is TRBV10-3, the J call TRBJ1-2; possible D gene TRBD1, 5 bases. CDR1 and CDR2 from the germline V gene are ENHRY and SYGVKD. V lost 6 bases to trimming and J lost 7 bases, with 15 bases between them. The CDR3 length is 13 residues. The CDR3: CAISPGLEAGYTF. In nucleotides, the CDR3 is TGTGCCATCAGCCCGGGACTTGAGGCTGGCTACACCTTC.

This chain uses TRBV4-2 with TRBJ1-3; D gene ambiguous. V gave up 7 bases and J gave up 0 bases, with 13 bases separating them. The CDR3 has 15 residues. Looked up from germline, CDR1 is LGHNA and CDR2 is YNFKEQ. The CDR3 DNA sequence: TGTGCCAGCATCCATCATGCCAGCTCTGGAAACACCATATATTTT. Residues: CASIHHASSGNTIYF.

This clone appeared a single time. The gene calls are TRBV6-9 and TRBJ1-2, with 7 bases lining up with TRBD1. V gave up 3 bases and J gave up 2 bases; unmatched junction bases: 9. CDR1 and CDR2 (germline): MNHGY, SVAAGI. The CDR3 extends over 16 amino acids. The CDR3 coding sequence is TGTGCCAGCAGTTACGTCGGGACAGATATGAACTATGGCTACACCTTC. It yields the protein CASSYVGTDMNYGYTF.

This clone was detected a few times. This CDR3 is CASSGDGDRDGYTF. CDR3 in DNA: TGTGCCAGCAGCGGCGATGGGGACAGGGATGGCTACACCTTC. J is TRBJ1-2 and V is TRBV5-4; 9 bases agree with TRBD1. V was pared by 4 bases and J by 6 bases, with 7 bases of the junction left unmatched. The germline gives CDR1 SGHNT, CDR2 YYREEE (reference sequence). This CDR3 contains 14 residues. Using reference TRBV5-4 and TRBJ1-2 for the parts outside the CDR3, the full variable domain is ETGVTQSPTHLIKTRGQQVTLRCSSQSGHNTVSWYQQALGQGPQFIFQYYREEENGRGNFPPRFSGLQFPNYSSELNVNALELDDSALYLCASSGDGDRDGYTFGSGTRLTVV.

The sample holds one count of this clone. CDR3 bases: TGTGCCAGCGCCACAGGGTCACAAGAGACCCAGTACTTC. This translates into CASATGSQETQYF. The chain carries TRBV28 and TRBJ2-5; weak D call: TRBD1 (6 bases). Germline CDR1 reads MDHEN; CDR2 reads SYDVKM. This CDR3 has 13 residues. V was clipped by 8 bases and J by 2 bases, with 12 bases between them.

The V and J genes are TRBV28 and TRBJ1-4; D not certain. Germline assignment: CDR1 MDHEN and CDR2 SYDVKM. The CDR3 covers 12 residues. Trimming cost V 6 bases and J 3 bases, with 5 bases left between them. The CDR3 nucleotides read TGTGCCAGCAGGGCGGCTAATGAAAAACTGTTTTTT. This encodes CASRAANEKLFF.

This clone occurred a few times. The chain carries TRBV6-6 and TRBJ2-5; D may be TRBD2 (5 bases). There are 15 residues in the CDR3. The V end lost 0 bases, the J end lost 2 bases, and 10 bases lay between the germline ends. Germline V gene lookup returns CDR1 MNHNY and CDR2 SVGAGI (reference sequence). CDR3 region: CASSYSTGTQETQYF. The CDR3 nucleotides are TGTGCCAGCAGTTACTCCACGGGAACGCAAGAGACCCAGTACTTC.

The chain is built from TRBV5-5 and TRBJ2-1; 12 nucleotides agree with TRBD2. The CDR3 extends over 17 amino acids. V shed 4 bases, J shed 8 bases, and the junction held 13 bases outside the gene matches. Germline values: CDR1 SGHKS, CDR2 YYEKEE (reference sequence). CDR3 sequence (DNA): TGTGCCAGCAGCCCGCTCCCGACTAGCGGGAGAAACCATGAGCAGTTCTTC. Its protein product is CASSPLPTSGRNHEQFF.

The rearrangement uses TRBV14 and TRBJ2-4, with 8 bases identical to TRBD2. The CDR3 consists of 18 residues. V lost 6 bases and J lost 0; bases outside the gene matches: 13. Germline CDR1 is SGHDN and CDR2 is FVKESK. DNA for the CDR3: TGTGCCAGCAGTCAGTCCGGGACTAGAACTGGAGCCAAAAACATTCAGTACTTC. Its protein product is CASSQSGTRTGAKNIQYF.

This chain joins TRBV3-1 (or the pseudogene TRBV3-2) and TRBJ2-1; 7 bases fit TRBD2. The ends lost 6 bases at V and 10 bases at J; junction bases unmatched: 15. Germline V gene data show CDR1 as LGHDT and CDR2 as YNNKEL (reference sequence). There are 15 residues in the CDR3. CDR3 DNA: TGTGCCAGCAGTCGAGTTACATCTAGCGGTTCGGAGCAGTTCTTC. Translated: CASSRVTSSGSEQFF.

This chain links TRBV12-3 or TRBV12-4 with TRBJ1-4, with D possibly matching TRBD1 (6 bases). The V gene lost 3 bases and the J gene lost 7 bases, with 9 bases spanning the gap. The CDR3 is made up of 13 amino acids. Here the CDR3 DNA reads TGTGCCAGCAGTTTCCAGGGGAGTGAAAAACTGTTTTTT. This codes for CASSFQGSEKLFF.

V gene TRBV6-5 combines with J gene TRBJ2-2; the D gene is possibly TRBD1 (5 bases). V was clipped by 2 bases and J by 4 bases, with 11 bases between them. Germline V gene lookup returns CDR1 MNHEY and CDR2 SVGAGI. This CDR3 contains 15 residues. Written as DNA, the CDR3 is TGTGCCAGCAGTTACGGCAGGGTTGGCACCGGGGAGCTGTTTTTT. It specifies CASSYGRVGTGELFF.

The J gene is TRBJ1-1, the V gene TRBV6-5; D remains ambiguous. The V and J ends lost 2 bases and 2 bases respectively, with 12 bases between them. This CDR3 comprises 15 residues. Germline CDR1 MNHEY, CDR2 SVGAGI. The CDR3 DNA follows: TGTGCCAGCAGTTACGGGCCGCTGCCCAACACTGAAGCTTTCTTT. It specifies CASSYGPLPNTEAFF.

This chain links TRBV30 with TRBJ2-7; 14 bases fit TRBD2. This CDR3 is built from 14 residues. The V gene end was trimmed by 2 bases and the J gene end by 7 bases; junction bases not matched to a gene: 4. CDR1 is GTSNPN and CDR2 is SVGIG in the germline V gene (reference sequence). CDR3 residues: CAWSPGLAGVEQYF. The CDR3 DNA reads TGTGCCTGGAGTCCGGGACTAGCGGGAGTTGAGCAGTACTTC.

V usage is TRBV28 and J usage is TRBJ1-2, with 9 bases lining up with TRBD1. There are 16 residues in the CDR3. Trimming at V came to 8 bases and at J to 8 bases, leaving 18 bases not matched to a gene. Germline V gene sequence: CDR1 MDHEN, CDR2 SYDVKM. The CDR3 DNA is TGTGCCAGCTACTTCGGGGGACAGGGAAAGGTTAGGGGCTACACCTTC. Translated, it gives CASYFGGQGKVRGYTF.